This is a list of T cell receptor beta chains from one sample in a study of CD4 T cells in relation to SARS-CoV-2 and coronaviruses. Antigens of these TCRs are unknown. Data came from immunoSEQ multiplex PCR; TCRdb stores just in-frame clones and leaves some out. In the table there are about 29,000 clones, over 60% of which are singletons. The sample comprised CD4+ T cells from PBMCs, cultured in vitro. All receptors come from a human donor in good health. Each CDR3 is given with its conserved first and last residue. The D gene is left open where the match is weak. Expanded clones get a size class; other rows say once, few or many, or leave the size out.

>TRBJ2-3|TRBV4-1|.|15|.
TGCGCCAGCAGACAGGGACTGTCCTCCACAGATACGCAGTATTTT
CASRQGLSSTDTQYF
>TRBJ1-4|TRBV11-2|.|19|.
TGTGCCAGCAGCTTAGGTGGCCAGCCCATTAGTCCAACTAATGAAAAACTGTTTTTT
CASSLGGQPISPTNEKLFF
>TRBJ1-2|TRBV4-3|TRBD1|17|.
TGCGCCAGCAGCCAAGCCCTCAGGGGGCGTAATGGTTATGGCTACACCTTC
CASSQALRGRNGYGYTF
>TRBJ1-1|TRBV6-6|TRBD1|15|.
TGTGCCAGCAGTAGGTGGGACAGGGGAGGCACTGAAGCTTTCTTT
CASSRWDRGGTEAFF
>TRBJ1-1|TRBV19|.|13|.
TGTGCCAGTAGTACCACCGGGACAACTGAAGCTTTCTTT
CASSTTGTTEAFF
>TRBJ2-7|TRBV27|TRBD1|18|.
TGTGCCAGCAGTTTATCCGTCCCGTCCACAGGGGGCGTCGACGAGCAGTACTTC
CASSLSVPSTGGVDEQYF
>TRBJ2-3|TRBV21-1|.|17|.
TGTGCCAGCAGAAAGGGAATGGCGGGAAAGGACACAGATACGCAGTATTTT
CASRKGMAGKDTDTQYF
>TRBJ2-7|TRBV4-3|TRBD1|17|.
TGCGCCAGCAGCCAAGTCGTCGAGGGGACAGGGGGCGTCGAGCAGTACTTC
CASSQVVEGTGGVEQYF
>TRBJ1-1|TRBV6-5|.|15|.
TGTGCCAGCAGTTACGCACCCGACAGGAACACTGAAGCTTTCTTT
CASSYAPDRNTEAFF
>TRBJ2-1|TRBV6-2/TRBV6-3|.|14|.
TGTGCCAGCAGTTTCTGGCGGGGCTACAATGAGCAGTTCTTC
CASSFWRGYNEQFF
>TRBJ2-7|TRBV10-3|.|17|few
TGTGCCATCAGTGTTCAGGGGCGGGCTAGTTGGGCCTACGAGCAGTACTTC
CAISVQGRASWAYEQYF
>TRBJ2-3|TRBV4-1|.|15|.
TGCGCCAGCAGCCAAACCCGAGCCGGCACAGATACGCAGTATTTT
CASSQTRAGTDTQYF
>TRBJ2-1|TRBV19|TRBD2|14|.
TGTGCCAGTAGTAGGTCTAGCGGGTACAATGAGCAGTTCTTC
CASSRSSGYNEQFF
>TRBJ1-5|TRBV6-5|.|14|.
TGTGCCAGCAGGCCCGACTATAGCAATCAGCCCCAGCATTTT
CASRPDYSNQPQHF
>TRBJ1-6|TRBV7-6|.|15|.
TGTGCCAGCAGCTCGGAGGGGCACCGTAATTCACCCCTCCACTTT
CASSSEGHRNSPLHF
>TRBJ2-2|TRBV5-1|TRBD1|17|.
TGCGCCAGCAGCCCCGGGACAGGGGCATCGAACACCGGGGAGCTGTTTTTT
CASSPGTGASNTGELFF
>TRBJ2-7|TRBV28|TRBD2|15|.
TGTGCCAGCAGTTTACCGGGACTAGCAACCCGCGAGCAGTACTTC
CASSLPGLATREQYF
>TRBJ2-7|TRBV30|.|13|.
TGTGCCTGGGAAACGACAGGTTCCTACGAGCAGTACTTC
CAWETTGSYEQYF
>TRBJ2-1|TRBV6-2/TRBV6-3|TRBD1|15|.
TGTGCCAGCAGCGACACCGGGACAGAATACAATGAGCAGTTCTTC
CASSDTGTEYNEQFF
>TRBJ1-5|TRBV6-5|.|13|.
TGTGCCAGCAGGGGAGGGATAGGTCAGCCCCAGCATTTT
CASRGGIGQPQHF
>TRBJ2-7|TRBV3-1/TRBV3-2|TRBD1|15|.
TGTGCCAGCAGCCAAGGAGGGGGCCCCACCTACGAGCAGTACTTC
CASSQGGGPTYEQYF
>TRBJ2-7|TRBV7-9|.|15|few
TGTGCCAGCAGCCGTATCCTGGGGGGAGTCCACGAGCAGTACTTC
CASSRILGGVHEQYF
>TRBJ2-7|TRBV24-1|TRBD1|14|once
TGTGCCACCGTAACTCGGGACAGGTACTACGAGCAGTACTTC
CATVTRDRYYEQYF
>TRBJ1-3|TRBV9|.|17|.
TGTGCCAGCAGCGTAAATCCTGAAGGGGCCTCTGGAAACACCATATATTTT
CASSVNPEGASGNTIYF
>TRBJ2-3|TRBV11-2|.|14|.
TGTGCCAGCAGCCGCGGAGGGTCTACAGATACGCAGTATTTT
CASSRGGSTDTQYF
>TRBJ2-1|TRBV18|.|16|.
TGTGCCAGCTCACCACAGCTGGCGGTAGAGGGGAATGAGCAGTTCTTC
CASSPQLAVEGNEQFF
>TRBJ2-5|TRBV12-3/TRBV12-4|.|11|.
TGTGCCACCCGACAGGCGGAGACCCAGTACTTC
CATRQAETQYF
>TRBJ1-6|TRBV5-1|.|18|once
TGCGCCAGCAGCCCAGACACCCCGGGACCGAGTAGGGTTTCACCCCTCCACTTT
CASSPDTPGPSRVSPLHF
>TRBJ1-5|TRBV6-2/TRBV6-3|.|15|.
TGTGCCAGCAGTTACTCGGGGGGCGCCCCTCAGCCCCAGCATTTT
CASSYSGGAPQPQHF
>TRBJ1-5|TRBV6-2/TRBV6-3|.|14|.
TGTGCCAGCAGTTACCTTGGGGGGAATCAGCCCCAGCATTTT
CASSYLGGNQPQHF
>TRBJ1-2|TRBV25-1|.|11|.
TGTGCCAGCAGTGTGAGGGAGAGCTACACCTTC
CASSVRESYTF